Reported below is one T cell receptor beta chain. The data originate from a study of blood T cell repertoires in COVID-19. Background on the study: T cells, B-cell-depleted T cells, or PBMCs supplied cDNA or gDNA.

The CDR3 has 16 amino acids. Germline V lookup: CDR1 SGDLS, CDR2 YYNGEE. V was clipped by 2 bases and J by 4 bases; unmatched bases: 5. How the authors handled the data: Amplification of reference gene primers was used by the study to estimate nucleated cell counts. The repertoire was sequenced with immunoSEQ multiplex PCR; TCRdb's copy has only in-frame clones and lacks some. V and J calls and clone size are those listed in that table; D and trimming were worked out from the DNA. Here the sample spans about 98,000 clones, roughly 86% being singletons. The genes are TRBV9 and TRBJ2-3, with 12 bases fitting TRBD1. The TCR sequence derives from a middle-aged man with active or convalescent COVID-19. The sample taken for sequencing was peripheral blood. CDR3 nucleotides: TGTGCCAGCAGCGTTGACGGGACAGGGGGCCCAGATACGCAGTATTTT. Its protein product is CASSVDGTGGPDTQYF.